This T cell receptor (beta chain) was identified during a study of cytomegalovirus exposure and HLA in healthy donors. This clone appeared once. Germline lookup yields CDR1 LNHDA and CDR2 SQIVND (reference sequence). The CDR3 loop spans 16 amino acids. The trim removed 3 bases at V and 16 bases at J, leaving 17 bases unmatched. The assay was immunoSEQ multiplex PCR, and TCRdb's table has in-frame clones only and misses some. In the table there are 120,000 or so clones, approximately 92% of which are singletons. The sample comprised PBMCs. This chain links TRBV19 with TRBJ1-4; TRBD1 agrees at 10 bases. The receptor was derived from a woman aged 18-35 years in good health and CMV-seronegative. For the CDR3, the DNA is TGTGCCAGTAGTATCTCCGGGACAGGGGTCCCGGCCGAAGCGTTTTTT. Translation gives CASSISGTGVPAEAFF.